Listed here are 32 T cell receptor beta chains from one sample, sequenced in a study of shared clonotypes between healthy human individuals. Data came from immunoSEQ multiplex PCR; TCRdb stores just in-frame clones and leaves some out. This sample has approximately 2,000,000 clones, with about 94% found just once. Terminally differentiated effector memory CD45RA+ cells were excluded from the naive CD8 cells, which were CD45RO-negative and positively selected for CCR7. The sample consisted of naive CD8+ T cells from PBMCs. The receptors were sampled from a man aged 18 to 30 in good health. Some clones in this sample may be carry-over from other donors' samples.

The gene calls are TRBV29-1 and TRBJ2-2; no definite D call. V was trimmed by 3 bases and J by 5 bases, leaving 10 bases between them. CDR3 length: 13 residues. Germline CDR1 and CDR2: SQVTM and ANQGSEA. The CDR3 loop is CSVEVPQTGELFF. The CDR3, as DNA: TGCAGCGTTGAGGTGCCCCAGACCGGGGAGCTGTTTTTT.

CDR3: CASSPGGFHNEQFF. DNA of the CDR3: TGTGCCAGCAGTCCCGGGGGGTTTCACAATGAGCAGTTCTTC. V is TRBV6-5 and J is TRBJ2-1; 7 nucleotides agree with TRBD2. This CDR3 has 14 amino acids. Looked up from germline, CDR1 is MNHEY and CDR2 is SVGAGI. V dropped 5 bases and J dropped 5; count of bases not matched to a gene: 6.

The genes are TRBV2 and TRBJ1-1; D uncertain. Germline values: CDR1 SNHLY, CDR2 FYNNEI. V dropped 3 bases and J dropped 0 bases, with 14 bases sitting between them. The CDR3 has 16 residues. In DNA form, the CDR3 reads TGTGCCAGCAGTGATGAATCTAAACAGATGAACACTGAAGCTTTCTTT. It codes for CASSDESKQMNTEAFF.

The chain recombines TRBV7-3 with TRBJ1-1; 7 bases line up with TRBD1. The CDR3 totals 16 residues. CDR1 and CDR2 (germline): SGHTA, FQGTGA. Losses at the gene ends were 1 base for V and 4 bases for J; bases not matched to a gene: 9. The CDR3 loop reads CASSLKGADVGTEAFF. The CDR3 DNA reads as TGTGCCAGCAGCTTAAAGGGGGCGGACGTTGGCACTGAAGCTTTCTTT.

This clone has only a few counts. V usage is TRBV7-9 and J usage is TRBJ1-5, with a weak D call TRBD1 (5 bases). This CDR3 region has 15 residues. Trimming pared 5 bases from V and 0 bases from J, leaving 11 bases between. Germline CDR1 reads SEHNR; CDR2 reads FQNEAQ (reference sequence). The CDR3 reads CASSEDNRSNQPQHF. The CDR3 DNA follows: TGTGCCAGCAGCGAGGACAACCGTAGCAATCAGCCCCAGCATTTT.

This chain joins TRBV7-9 and TRBJ1-1, with TRBD1 identical over 8 bases. V was pared by 7 bases and J by 1 base, with 5 bases of the junction left unmatched. Germline-derived CDR1 and CDR2 are SEHNR and FQNEAQ (reference sequence). The CDR3 spans 14 residues. The CDR3 bases are TGTGCCAGCACCGGCGGGACAGGGAACACTGAAGCTTTCTTT. Its protein is CASTGGTGNTEAFF.

This chain links TRBV4-1 with TRBJ2-1, with 9 bases identical to TRBD2. Germline V gene data show CDR1 as MGHRA and CDR2 as YSYEKL. The CDR3 covers 15 residues. V lost 5 bases and J lost 2; bases outside the gene matches: 4. The CDR3 here is CASSYAGGTYNEQFF. The CDR3 DNA reads as TGCGCCAGCAGCTACGCGGGGGGGACCTACAATGAGCAGTTCTTC.

The V gene is TRBV7-2, the J gene TRBJ1-2; 7 bases match TRBD1. Germline lookup yields CDR1 SGHTA and CDR2 FQGNSA. CDR3 length equals 14 residues. V was clipped by 3 bases and J by 4 bases; unmatched bases: 5. CDR3 sequence reads: CASSLRGRIYGYTF. CDR3 nucleotide sequence: TGTGCCAGCAGCTTGAGGGGGCGCATCTATGGCTACACCTTC.

The CDR3, as DNA: TGTGCCAGCAGCTATAGCGGGAGCTCCTACAATGAGCAGTTCTTC. Translated: CASSYSGSSYNEQFF. The chain uses TRBV7-3 and TRBJ2-1, with 9 bases lining up with TRBD2. The CDR3 is 15 amino acids. Germline V gene sequence: CDR1 SGHTA, CDR2 FQGTGA. Trimming took 4 bases from V and 0 from J; bases not matched to a gene: 1. The whole variable domain, filled in from reference TRBV7-3 and TRBJ2-1, reads GAGVSQTPSNKVTEKGKYVELRCDPISGHTALYWYRQSLGQGPEFLIYFQGTGAADDSGLPNDRFFAVRPEGSVSTLKIQRTERGDSAVYLCASSYSGSSYNEQFFGPGTRLTVL.

The chain uses TRBV28 and TRBJ1-2; D may be TRBD1 (5 bases). Germline V gene data show CDR1 as MDHEN and CDR2 as SYDVKM. CDR3 length: 14 amino acids. The ends were cut back, 5 bases at V and 4 bases at J, with 14 bases in the middle. This CDR3 reads CASSPRDGLYGYTF. CDR3 sequence (DNA): TGTGCCAGCAGTCCTCGGGACGGCCTCTATGGCTACACCTTC.

This sequence joins TRBV15 and TRBJ2-5; no clear D gene. This CDR3 is built from 13 residues. With 4 bases removed from V and 7 bases from J, the gap between germline ends came to 13 bases. Germline lookup yields CDR1 LNHNV and CDR2 YYDKDF (reference sequence). CDR3 region: CATSTAASGTQYF. CDR3 DNA: TGTGCCACCAGCACGGCGGCGTCCGGGACCCAGTACTTC.

About this clone: Additional DNA sequences in this sample encode the identical CDR3. J is TRBJ2-7 and V is TRBV7-3; 8 nucleotides match TRBD2. Germline-derived CDR1 and CDR2 are SGHTA and FQGTGA. V lost 5 bases and J lost 1; bases outside the gene matches: 4. CDR3 length: 14 residues. The CDR3 DNA sequence: TGTGCCAGCAGCCCAAGCGGGAGTTCCTACGAGCAGTACTTC. Protein product: CASSPSGSSYEQYF.

This chain uses TRBV11-2 with TRBJ2-5, with D unclear. The CDR3 has 13 residues. V was shortened by 1 base and J by 7 bases, with 10 bases between the two germline ends. CDR1 SGHAT and CDR2 FQNNGV come from the germline V gene. Written as DNA, the CDR3 is TGTGCCAGCAGCTTAGGGCTAGTTGGGACCCAGTACTTC. This gives the protein CASSLGLVGTQYF.

The chain uses TRBV5-6 and TRBJ2-1; the match to TRBD2 covers 8 bases. The CDR3 has 16 residues. V shed 4 bases and J 0 bases; nucleotides not matched to a gene: 6. The germline V gene encodes CDR1 SGHDT and CDR2 YYEEEE. The CDR3 sequence is CASSPGGGSSYNEQFF. CDR3 nucleotides: TGTGCCAGCAGCCCCGGGGGGGGAAGCTCCTACAATGAGCAGTTCTTC. The whole variable domain, remainder taken from reference TRBV5-6 and TRBJ2-1, is DAGVTQSPTHLIKTRGQQVTLRCSPKSGHDTVSWYQQALGQGPQFIFQYYEEEERQRGNFPDRFSGHQFPNYSSELNVNALLLGDSALYLCASSPGGGSSYNEQFFGPGTRLTVL.

The gene calls are TRBV7-6 and TRBJ2-7; either TRBD1 or TRBD2 may supply D (5 bases each). This CDR3 is 14 amino acids long. CDR1 and CDR2 (germline): SGHVS, FNYEAQ. The V end was cut by 5 bases, the J end by 2 bases, with 13 bases between. The CDR3 region is CASSAWDRPYEQYF. CDR3 nucleotide sequence: TGTGCCAGCAGCGCCTGGGACCGCCCCTACGAGCAGTACTTC.

As to this clone: The sample carries other DNA sequences with the same CDR3. The chain has TRBV6-5 and TRBJ2-6; no clear D. Trimming removed 0 bases at V and 1 base at J, with 4 bases between. From germline, CDR1 is MNHEY and CDR2 SVGAGI. This CDR3 is 15 amino acids long. The CDR3 DNA reads TGTGCCAGCAGTTACTCTGGGTCTGGGGCCAACGTCCTGACTTTC. This sequence encodes CASSYSGSGANVLTF.

In regard to this clone: Its ends do not fully match the called genes, so a read error is possible. This chain links TRBV6-5 with TRBJ2-1; D is possibly TRBD2 (6 bases). Germline assignment: CDR1 MNHEY and CDR2 SVGAGI. This CDR3 is 14 amino acids long. CDR3 sequence (DNA): TGTGCCACCAGTCGGGCTAGCGCCGACAATGAGCAGTTCTTC. Translating gives CATSRASADNEQFF.

This clone was seen at least ten times. At one end the junction does not follow the germline gene, possibly because of a read error. J is TRBJ1-1 and V is TRBV7-7; tentatively, D is TRBD1 (6 bases). The germline CDR1 and CDR2 sequences are SSHAT and FNYEAQ (reference sequence). This CDR3 spans 10 amino acids. CDR3 residues: CASGERDIVF. Here the CDR3 DNA reads TGTGCCAGCGGGGAGAGGGACATAGTCTTT.

V is TRBV28 and J is TRBJ2-1; D is uncertain. CDR1 and CDR2 from the germline V gene are MDHEN and SYDVKM. With 5 bases removed from V and 8 bases from J, the gap between germline ends came to 16 bases. The length of the CDR3 is 14 residues. CDR3 in amino acids: CASSPRSLVHEQFF. As DNA, the CDR3 is TGTGCCAGCAGTCCCCGGTCTCTAGTCCATGAGCAGTTCTTC.

The chain uses TRBV28 and TRBJ2-7; D is ambiguous. Trimming took 5 bases from V and 7 from J, leaving 9 bases between them. Germline-derived CDR1 and CDR2 are MDHEN and SYDVKM. The CDR3 runs to 11 residues. DNA for the CDR3: TGTGCCAGCAGTGGCCCTGGGGAGCAGTACTTC. Translating it yields CASSGPGEQYF.

The rearrangement links TRBV2 to TRBJ2-3; TRBD2 matches 12 bases. After removal of 3 bases from V and 6 bases from J, the junction contained 7 bases not matched to a gene. This CDR3 spans 16 amino acids. CDR1 is SNHLY, CDR2 FYNNEI, per germline. The CDR3 nucleotides read TGTGCCAGCAGTGATTCTAGCGGGAGGGTTGGGGATACGCAGTATTTT. Its protein product is CASSDSSGRVGDTQYF.

This chain uses TRBV5-4 with TRBJ2-7, with 7 bases matching TRBD2. This CDR3 has 17 amino acids. V lost 3 bases to trimming and J lost 0 bases; unmatched junction nucleotides: 12. Germline V gives CDR1 SGHNT, CDR2 YYREEE (reference sequence). The CDR3, as DNA: TGTGCCAGCAGCTCCCGAGGTTGGCTAGCGGACTCCTACGAGCAGTACTTC. Translation: CASSSRGWLADSYEQYF. Variable domain in full (rest from reference TRBV5-4 and TRBJ2-7): ETGVTQSPTHLIKTRGQQVTLRCSSQSGHNTVSWYQQALGQGPQFIFQYYREEENGRGNFPPRFSGLQFPNYSSELNVNALELDDSALYLCASSSRGWLADSYEQYFGPGTRLTVT.

The V and J genes are TRBV7-2 and TRBJ2-7; no definite D call. Germline lookup yields CDR1 SGHTA and CDR2 FQGNSA. Trimming pared 5 bases from V and 2 bases from J, leaving 7 bases between. The CDR3 is 12 amino acids. The CDR3 reads CASSPQPYEQYF. The CDR3, as DNA: TGTGCCAGCAGCCCTCAGCCCTACGAGCAGTACTTC.

The chain links TRBV13 to TRBJ1-1; 9 bases map to TRBD1. The germline V gene has CDR1 PRHDT and CDR2 FYEKMQ (reference sequence). The CDR3 length is 16 residues. Germline trimming cut 5 bases from V and 5 bases from J; bases unmatched to any gene: 12. The CDR3 protein is CASSDRDREVSTEAFF. DNA of the CDR3: TGTGCCAGCAGCGACCGGGACAGGGAAGTTAGTACTGAAGCTTTCTTT.

This chain links TRBV4-2 with TRBJ1-2; weak D call: TRBD1 (5 bases). The germline gives CDR1 LGHNA, CDR2 YNFKEQ. V lost 4 bases and J 6 bases, leaving 12 bases between the germline ends. This CDR3 region has 13 residues. This chain's CDR3 is CASSLGRTHGYTF. For the CDR3, the DNA is TGTGCCAGCAGCCTGGGACGGACACATGGCTACACCTTC.

This chain connects TRBV5-1 to TRBJ2-5; 10 positions agree with TRBD2. Germline lookup yields CDR1 SGHRS and CDR2 YFSETQ. Losses at the gene ends were 4 bases for V and 4 bases for J; bases not matched to a gene: 13. The CDR3 spans 17 residues. The CDR3, as DNA: TGCGCCAGCAGCGTTGCTCGGCTAGCGGGAGCTGGAGAGACCCAGTACTTC. Its protein product is CASSVARLAGAGETQYF.

The chain joins TRBV5-6 to TRBJ2-2, with D possibly being TRBD2 (6 bases). CDR1 and CDR2 (germline): SGHDT, YYEEEE. CDR3 length equals 14 residues. Trimming removed 4 bases at V and 1 base at J, with 8 bases between. The CDR3 is CASSGGLNTGELFF. In DNA form, the CDR3 reads TGTGCCAGCAGCGGGGGACTGAACACCGGGGAGCTGTTTTTT.

This sequence joins TRBV7-6 and TRBJ2-3; 7 nucleotides agree with TRBD2. Trimming cost V 5 bases and J 3 bases; bases outside gene matches: 8. The germline V gene encodes CDR1 SGHVS and CDR2 FNYEAQ. The CDR3 length is 15 residues. CDR3 sequence reads: CASSLGVSGTDTQYF. The CDR3 DNA reads TGTGCCAGCAGCCTAGGGGTTAGCGGGACAGATACGCAGTATTTT.

For this clone: The same CDR3 can be traced to other DNA sequences in this sample. The chain carries TRBV9 and TRBJ2-5; D is unclear. Per the germline V gene, CDR1 is SGDLS and CDR2 is YYNGEE. Trimming pared 2 bases from V and 5 bases from J, leaving 10 bases between. This CDR3 comprises 13 residues. CDR3: CASSVRGGETQYF. CDR3 bases: TGTGCCAGCAGCGTTCGTGGTGGGGAGACCCAGTACTTC.

The rearrangement links TRBV7-8 to TRBJ2-7; TRBD2 agrees at 9 bases. This CDR3 is 15 amino acids long. V trimming: 2 bases; J trimming: 4 bases; junction bases outside the gene matches: 6. Germline V gene lookup returns CDR1 SGHVS and CDR2 FQNEAQ. The CDR3 loop reads CASSLSELAGYEQYF. In nucleotides, the CDR3 is TGTGCCAGCAGCTTATCAGAACTAGCGGGTTACGAGCAGTACTTC.

V and J are TRBV6-5 and TRBJ2-2, with 8 bases matching TRBD2. Looked up from germline, CDR1 is MNHEY and CDR2 is SVGAGI. The CDR3 is 16 amino acids. The ends lost 3 bases at V and 3 bases at J; junction bases unmatched: 6. The DNA for the CDR3 is TGTGCCAGCAGTTATGACGGGAGGGGGGACACCGGGGAGCTGTTTTTT. Its translation: CASSYDGRGDTGELFF.

The chain links TRBV15 to TRBJ2-7; D might be TRBD2 (6 bases). Germline values: CDR1 LNHNV, CDR2 YYDKDF (reference sequence). V was shortened by 6 bases and J by 6 bases, with 18 bases between the two germline ends. This CDR3 has 14 residues. Here the CDR3 DNA reads TGTGCCACCAGTTCTAGCGCCAGGCAGGTCGAGCAGTACTTC. Residues: CATSSSARQVEQYF.